These 20 T cell receptor beta chains came from one sample sequenced in a study of cytomegalovirus exposure and HLA in healthy donors (dated by TCRdb to 2017 to 2019). Library creation used the immunoSEQ multiplex PCR assay. A mixture of 60 forward primers for TCR Vbeta segments and 13 reverse primers for TCR Jbeta segments was used in the multiplex PCR. TCRdb re-hosts the immuneACCESS table, in-frame sequences only. Its copies lack some clones; in the studies checked, an unresolved V gene accounts for under half of them, and the cause for the rest is not known. The sample yields around 67,000 clones; roughly two thirds were counted once. The biggest ten clones account for more than 2% of the sample. Sequencing used PBMCs. These receptors were taken from a woman aged 25 to 39 in good health and CMV-seronegative.

The gene calls are TRBV6-4 and TRBJ1-5; tentative D call: TRBD1 (6 bases). Germline V gene lookup returns CDR1 MRHNA and CDR2 SNTAGT. The germline V and J ends were trimmed by 5 bases and 8 bases, with 19 bases remaining between them. CDR3 length: 15 amino acids. CDR3 sequence (DNA): TGTGCCAGCAGTCTCAGGGGCCTAACGAAAAAGCCCCAGCATTTT. This encodes CASSLRGLTKKPQHF.

This chain connects TRBV30 to TRBJ1-2; 9 bases fit TRBD1. V shed 3 bases and J 2 bases; nucleotides not matched to a gene: 10. Germline CDR1 reads GTSNPN; CDR2 reads SVGIG (reference sequence). The CDR3 is made up of 16 amino acids. This CDR3 reads CAWSPGTDRGNYGYTF. The CDR3, as DNA: TGTGCCTGGAGCCCCGGGACGGACAGGGGCAACTATGGCTACACCTTC.

This clone occurred once. V gene TRBV19 combines with J gene TRBJ2-2; 16 bases align to TRBD2. This CDR3 has 16 amino acids. Germline V gene sequence: CDR1 LNHDA, CDR2 SQIVND (reference sequence). After removal of 5 bases from V and 5 bases from J, the junction contained 2 bases not matched to a gene. The DNA of the CDR3 is TGTGCCAGTAGTCGGGGACTAGCGGGGGGGACCGGGGAGCTGTTTTTT. Translating it yields CASSRGLAGGTGELFF.

The genes are TRBV9 and TRBJ2-5; D possibly corresponds to TRBD1 (5 bases). The germline gives CDR1 SGDLS, CDR2 YYNGEE. The CDR3 has 15 residues. With 0 bases removed from V and 5 bases from J, the gap between germline ends came to 14 bases. As DNA, the CDR3 is TGTGCCAGCAGCGTAGCTACAGGTCTCGGGGAGACCCAGTACTTC. Protein product: CASSVATGLGETQYF.

The V gene is TRBV4-1, the J gene TRBJ2-7; D is ambiguous. Germline V lookup: CDR1 MGHRA, CDR2 YSYEKL. The CDR3 covers 15 residues. Trimming stripped 0 bases from V and 0 bases from J, with 9 bases between. CDR3 nucleotides: TGCGCCAGCAGCCAAGAGCGTGACAACTCCTACGAGCAGTACTTC. Amino acid sequence: CASSQERDNSYEQYF.

The chain combines TRBV10-3 with TRBJ2-5, with D unclear. The end of the DNA fits TRBJ2-7 better, so the J call may be wrong. The CDR3 sequence is 16 residues long. CDR1 and CDR2 (germline): ENHRY, SYGVKD. The CDR3 DNA is TGTGCCATCAGTGATCCCTCCCTTCCCTTGAGCAGCGAGCAGTACTTC. Translated, it gives CAISDPSLPLSSEQYF.

V and J are TRBV9 and TRBJ2-7, with 7 positions matching TRBD1. This CDR3 spans 15 amino acids. CDR1 is SGDLS and CDR2 is YYNGEE in the germline V gene. The V segment lost 0 bases and the J segment 3 bases; nucleotides outside the gene matches: 6. The CDR3 sequence is CASSVDPTGIYEQYF. As DNA, the CDR3 is TGTGCCAGCAGCGTAGACCCGACAGGGATCTACGAGCAGTACTTC.

The chain couples TRBV30 to TRBJ2-5; 7 bases map to TRBD2. The germline V gene encodes CDR1 GTSNPN and CDR2 SVGIG (reference sequence). Losses at the gene ends were 2 bases for V and 9 bases for J; bases not matched to a gene: 12. The CDR3 is 14 amino acids. In DNA, the CDR3 is TGTGCCTGGAGTCGTGGGACTAAGAGTCCGGCCCAGTACTTC. It translates to CAWSRGTKSPAQYF.

This clone was seen a handful of times. The chain couples TRBV15 to TRBJ1-3, with TRBD1 as a possible D gene (6 bases). The CDR3 runs to 16 residues. Germline CDR1 reads LNHNV; CDR2 reads YYDKDF (reference sequence). Trimming took 0 bases from V and 2 from J, leaving 11 bases between them. The CDR3 loop reads CATSRDMGATGNTIYF. The CDR3 region has the DNA TGTGCCACCAGCAGAGATATGGGGGCGACTGGAAACACCATATATTTT.

Concerning this clone itself: One end of the junction does not line up with germline, which may come from a read error. This chain joins TRBV5-1 and TRBJ2-7, with 9 bases lining up with TRBD1. Germline V lookup: CDR1 SGHRS, CDR2 YFSETQ. The CDR3 spans 14 residues. CDR3 protein: CASSLDRGSYEQYF. The CDR3 region has the DNA TGCGCCAGCAGTTTGGACAGGGGATCCTACGAGCAGTACTTC. The full variable domain, completed using reference TRBV5-1 and TRBJ2-7, is KAGVTQTPRYLIKTRGQQVTLSCSPISGHRSVSWYQQTPGQGLQFLFEYFSETQRNKGNFPGRFSGRQFSNSRSEMNVSTLELGDSALYLCASSLDRGSYEQYFGPGTRLTVT.

The chain employs TRBV5-1 and TRBJ1-1; D call uncertain. The germline V gene has CDR1 SGHRS and CDR2 YFSETQ. V shed 3 bases and J shed 6 bases, with 12 bases lying between them. This CDR3 is built from 13 residues. The CDR3 reads CASSSGRISEAFF. DNA for the CDR3: TGCGCCAGCAGCTCGGGGAGGATCTCTGAAGCTTTCTTT.

CDR3 in amino acids: CASSPGTSGRYNEQFF. CDR3 nucleotide sequence: TGTGCCAGCAGCCCCGGTACTAGCGGGCGGTACAATGAGCAGTTCTTC. The rearrangement uses TRBV27 and TRBJ2-1; TRBD2 agrees at 9 bases. V shed 6 bases, J shed 4 bases, and the junction held 10 bases outside the gene matches. CDR1 and CDR2 (germline): MNHEY, SMNVEV (reference sequence). The CDR3 extends over 16 amino acids.

In its sample, this clone was seen a few times. Additional DNA sequences in this sample encode the identical CDR3. The chain couples TRBV28 to TRBJ1-2, with D maybe TRBD1 (5 bases). The length of the CDR3 is 13 residues. Trimming removed 6 bases at V and 1 base at J, with 9 bases between. Germline lookup yields CDR1 MDHEN and CDR2 SYDVKM. The CDR3 loop is CASSLDSNYGYTF. CDR3 coding DNA: TGTGCCAGCAGCCTAGACAGTAACTATGGCTACACCTTC.

The chain couples TRBV19 to TRBJ1-4; 9 bases map to TRBD1. This CDR3 region has 14 residues. J was trimmed by 7 bases and V by 4 bases; bases with no gene match: 4. The germline CDR1 and CDR2 sequences are LNHDA and SQIVND (reference sequence). The CDR3 DNA is TGTGCCAGTAGTACGGACAGGGGAGGTGAAAAACTGTTTTTT. This encodes CASSTDRGGEKLFF.

This rearrangement joins TRBV7-2 to TRBJ2-3, with 16 bases fitting TRBD2. The CDR3 is 17 residues long. Germline CDR1 reads SGHTA; CDR2 reads FQGNSA. V lost 5 bases, J lost 5 bases, and 7 bases stayed unmatched. This chain's CDR3 is CASSTGTSGGAVDTQYF. Written as DNA, the CDR3 is TGTGCCAGCAGCACAGGGACTAGCGGGGGGGCAGTAGATACGCAGTATTTT.

This clone has just a few counts. The gene calls are TRBV28 and TRBJ2-3; D perhaps matches TRBD2 (6 bases). Germline V CDR1 and CDR2: MDHEN, SYDVKM. The V gene lost 6 bases and the J gene lost 0 bases, with 16 bases spanning the gap. CDR3 length equals 16 residues. CDR3 DNA: TGTGCCAGCAGACCCCCCTTCGGGGGAAGCACAGATACGCAGTATTTT. Encoded protein: CASRPPFGGSTDTQYF.

This chain uses TRBV7-9 with TRBJ1-1; 8 nucleotides agree with TRBD1. Germline V gene lookup returns CDR1 SEHNR and CDR2 FQNEAQ (reference sequence). The J segment lost 0 bases and the V segment lost 6 bases, leaving 15 bases of the junction unmatched. This CDR3 has 18 amino acids. CDR3 region: CASRTSGTGPILNTEAFF. The DNA for the CDR3 is TGTGCCAGCAGGACTAGCGGGACAGGCCCAATTCTGAACACTGAAGCTTTCTTT.

This clone has only one observation. The chain has TRBV5-6 and TRBJ2-2; 7 nucleotides align to TRBD1. Trimming at V came to 1 base and at J to 3 bases, leaving 6 bases not matched to a gene. CDR3 length: 16 residues. The germline V gene encodes CDR1 SGHDT and CDR2 YYEEEE. CDR3 protein: CASSLLRGQDTGELFF. CDR3 sequence (DNA): TGTGCCAGCAGCTTGTTAAGGGGGCAGGACACCGGGGAGCTGTTTTTT.

The V call is TRBV7-2, the J call TRBJ2-3, with D uncertain. V was shortened by 3 bases and J by 3 bases, with 7 bases between the two germline ends. CDR3 size: 13 residues. CDR1 is SGHTA and CDR2 is FQGNSA in the germline V gene. The CDR3 here is CASSLLRTDTQYF. The CDR3 bases are TGTGCCAGCAGCTTGCTAAGAACAGATACGCAGTATTTT.

The chain carries TRBV15 and TRBJ2-1; 7 bases fit TRBD1. CDR1 is LNHNV, CDR2 YYDKDF, per germline (reference sequence). The trim removed 1 base at V and 4 bases at J, leaving 1 base unmatched. The CDR3 is 14 residues long. The CDR3 spells CATSRGTGYNEQFF. The CDR3, as DNA: TGTGCCACCAGCAGAGGGACAGGTTACAATGAGCAGTTCTTC.